Each of the 21 T cell receptor beta chains below was sequenced from the same sample in a study of CD4 T cells in relation to SARS-CoV-2 and coronaviruses. TCRdb's table, derived via immunoSEQ multiplex PCR, lists solely in-frame clones and lacks some. The sample lists some 69,000 clones; approximately 94% were seen once. Before the COVID-19 pandemic, during about 2010-2018, CD4+ T cells were taken from unexposed donors. The sample comprised naive CD4+ T cells from PBMCs. Subset defined: naive CD4+ T cells isolated by negative enrichment. Source of these receptors: a human donor in good health.

The V gene is TRBV7-8, the J gene TRBJ1-1; D might be TRBD1 (5 bases). Trimming removed 4 bases at V and 1 base at J, with 19 bases between. Germline values: CDR1 SGHVS, CDR2 FQNEAQ. This CDR3 is 17 amino acids long. The DNA of the CDR3 is TGTGCCAGCAGCTACGAGTGGGGGAAGGCCGCGAACACTGAAGCTTTCTTT. This translates into CASSYEWGKAANTEAFF.

V and J are TRBV5-6 and TRBJ2-3; D remains unclear. Germline CDR1 SGHDT, CDR2 YYEEEE. Trimming removed 5 bases at V and 4 bases at J, with 8 bases between. This CDR3 comprises 12 residues. The DNA for the CDR3 is TGTGCCAGCAGTCTCACAGCAGATACGCAGTATTTT. Translating it yields CASSLTADTQYF.

The chain has TRBV6-5 and TRBJ2-1, with 12 bases identical to TRBD2. CDR1 and CDR2 (germline): MNHEY, SVGAGI. The length of the CDR3 is 15 residues. Losses at the gene ends were 6 bases for V and 13 bases for J; bases not matched to a gene: 13. The CDR3 here is CASSSTSGSPQGQFF. The CDR3 region has the DNA TGTGCCAGCAGCTCGACTAGCGGGAGTCCTCAAGGCCAGTTCTTC.

The V call is TRBV9, the J call TRBJ2-1, with TRBD2 matching over 10 bases. This CDR3 has 14 amino acids. The germline gives CDR1 SGDLS, CDR2 YYNGEE. J gave up 13 bases and V 3 bases, and 10 bases lay outside the gene matches. The CDR3 protein is CASSGGLAETPQFF. The CDR3 DNA sequence: TGTGCCAGCAGCGGAGGACTAGCGGAGACCCCCCAGTTCTTC.

This clone was counted once. The CDR3 protein is CASKEQNTEAFF. CDR3 bases: TGTGCCAGCAAGGAACAGAACACTGAAGCTTTCTTT. The chain uses TRBV6-5 and TRBJ1-1; D not certain. Trimming removed 7 bases at V and 1 base at J, with 7 bases between. The CDR3 has 12 residues. CDR1 MNHEY and CDR2 SVGAGI come from the germline V gene.

The chain joins TRBV3-1 (or the pseudogene TRBV3-2) to TRBJ1-2; 8 nucleotides match TRBD1. Germline loops: CDR1 LGHDT, CDR2 YNNKEL (reference sequence). With V trimmed by 2 bases and J by 8 bases, 4 bases remained unmatched. The CDR3 is 13 amino acids. CDR3 protein: CASSQQGAGGYTF. The CDR3 nucleotides read TGTGCCAGCAGCCAACAGGGGGCCGGGGGCTACACCTTC.

The CDR3 region has the DNA TGTGCCTGGAGAAAAGCGGGAGGTGGGAATGAGCAGTTCTTC. Translation: CAWRKAGGGNEQFF. The chain has TRBV30 and TRBJ2-1; 9 nucleotides match TRBD2. The CDR3 has 14 amino acids. Losses at the gene ends were 3 bases for V and 7 bases for J; bases not matched to a gene: 7. The germline V gene has CDR1 GTSNPN and CDR2 SVGIG (reference sequence).

The chain links TRBV5-1 to TRBJ1-1; TRBD1 agrees at 7 bases. CDR1 is SGHRS and CDR2 is YFSETQ in the germline V gene. The V gene end was trimmed by 1 base and the J gene end by 5 bases; junction bases not matched to a gene: 5. This CDR3 comprises 14 residues. In DNA form, the CDR3 reads TGCGCCAGCAGCTTGTACAGGGGAGGGACTGAAGCTTTCTTT. It codes for CASSLYRGGTEAFF.

The chain is built from TRBV28 and TRBJ1-6, with a possible D match to TRBD1 (5 bases). Germline-derived CDR1 and CDR2 are MDHEN and SYDVKM. Trimming cost V 2 bases and J 11 bases, with 16 bases left between them. This CDR3 is built from 15 residues. CDR3 region: CASSLVGGGGPPLHF. In nucleotides, the CDR3 is TGTGCCAGCAGTTTAGTCGGCGGGGGAGGGCCACCCCTCCACTTT.

V usage is TRBV19 and J usage is TRBJ1-5; TRBD1 might be the D (6 bases). Germline V gene lookup returns CDR1 LNHDA and CDR2 SQIVND (reference sequence). The CDR3 consists of 16 residues. Trimming took off 3 bases at V and 0 bases at J, with 12 bases between the two ends. DNA for the CDR3: TGTGCCAGTAGTATTGGGGGGGCTTATAGCAATCAGCCCCAGCATTTT. Amino acid sequence: CASSIGGAYSNQPQHF.

The chain uses TRBV5-5 and TRBJ2-5; 7 bases are a match to TRBD2. Germline assignment: CDR1 SGHKS and CDR2 YYEKEE (reference sequence). The trim removed 6 bases at V and 0 bases at J, leaving 2 bases unmatched. This CDR3 spans 13 amino acids. CDR3 amino acids: CASMGGYQETQYF. The CDR3 DNA is TGTGCCAGCATGGGGGGGTACCAAGAGACCCAGTACTTC. Full variable domain (missing parts from reference TRBV5-5 and TRBJ2-5): DAGVTQSPTHLIKTRGQQVTLRCSPISGHKSVSWYQQVLGQGPQFIFQYYEKEERGRGNFPDRFSARQFPNYSSELNVNALLLGDSALYLCASMGGYQETQYFGPGTRLLVL.

The J gene is TRBJ1-3, the V gene TRBV7-2; no reliable D call. Germline V CDR1 and CDR2: SGHTA, FQGNSA. V was clipped by 5 bases and J by 0 bases, with 11 bases between them. The CDR3 is made up of 15 amino acids. CDR3 amino acids: CASSQVSGSGNTIYF. The CDR3, as DNA: TGTGCCAGCAGCCAAGTTAGTGGCTCTGGAAACACCATATATTTT.

The CDR3 sequence: CASSLPGVYNEQFF. CDR3 DNA: TGCGCCAGCAGCTTACCGGGGGTGTACAATGAGCAGTTCTTC. This rearrangement joins TRBV5-1 to TRBJ2-1; D perhaps matches TRBD2 (6 bases). The V gene's germline CDR1 is SGHRS and CDR2 YFSETQ. CDR3 size: 14 residues. Trimming pared 2 bases from V and 4 bases from J, leaving 10 bases between.

The chain links TRBV6-5 to TRBJ2-1, with 13 bases matching TRBD2. The length of the CDR3 is 15 residues. Per germline, CDR1 MNHEY and CDR2 SVGAGI. Germline trimming cut 6 bases from V and 7 bases from J; bases unmatched to any gene: 6. The CDR3 DNA is TGTGCCAGCAGCACCGGACTAGCGGGAGCGAATGAGCAGTTCTTC. Its protein is CASSTGLAGANEQFF.

The table lists this clone with a count of one. V is TRBV6-1 and J is TRBJ2-1, with 7 bases that match TRBD2. Germline loops: CDR1 MNHNS, CDR2 SASEGT. J lost 5 bases, V lost 3 bases, and 10 bases had no gene match. CDR3 length equals 16 residues. The CDR3 sequence: CASSDADRLANNEQFF. Here the CDR3 DNA reads TGTGCCAGCAGTGATGCAGATAGACTAGCAAACAATGAGCAGTTCTTC.

The chain recombines TRBV2 with TRBJ1-2, with D hard to call. The CDR3 totals 17 residues. Looked up from germline, CDR1 is SNHLY and CDR2 is FYNNEI. The ends were cut back, 5 bases at V and 0 bases at J, with 19 bases in the middle. CDR3 sequence: CASSPYPESRPNYGYTF. Written as DNA, the CDR3 is TGTGCCAGCAGTCCATACCCTGAGAGCCGGCCTAACTATGGCTACACCTTC.

This rearrangement joins TRBV3-1 (or the pseudogene TRBV3-2) to TRBJ2-4, with D tentatively TRBD2 (7 bases). CDR1 is LGHDT, CDR2 YNNKEL, per germline (reference sequence). Trimming stripped 2 bases from V and 6 bases from J, with 14 bases between. The CDR3 is 15 amino acids. In DNA form, the CDR3 reads TGTGCCAGCAGCCAACCCAGGGGCGGGAGAAACATTCAGTACTTC. Residues: CASSQPRGGRNIQYF.

CDR3 sequence (DNA): TGTGCCAGCAGCCGGGGACGGGGGCGGTTTTCTGGGGCCAACGTCCTGACTTTC. Translated, it gives CASSRGRGRFSGANVLTF. The rearrangement uses TRBV28 and TRBJ2-6; tentatively, D is TRBD1 or TRBD2 (6 bases each). The CDR3 spans 18 residues. Trimming took off 6 bases at V and 1 base at J, with 19 bases between the two ends. Per germline, CDR1 MDHEN and CDR2 SYDVKM.

V gene TRBV15 combines with J gene TRBJ1-1; no clear D gene. V gave up 0 bases and J gave up 0 bases, with 8 bases separating them. The germline gives CDR1 LNHNV, CDR2 YYDKDF (reference sequence). The CDR3 runs 15 residues. CDR3 amino acids: CATSREGSLNTEAFF. The CDR3 DNA reads as TGTGCCACCAGCAGAGAGGGGAGTTTGAACACTGAAGCTTTCTTT.

This chain links TRBV21-1 with TRBJ2-3; no DNA check was done on the table's D call, TRBD2. TRBV21-1 is marked as a pseudogene. The CDR3 is 15 residues long. In nucleotides, the CDR3 is TGTGCCAGCAGCAAGGCGGGAGCTAGCACAGATACGCAGTATTTT. It yields the protein CASSKAGASTDTQYF.

J is TRBJ2-3 and V is TRBV6-6, with TRBD2 matching over 12 bases. The germline V gene has CDR1 MNHNY and CDR2 SVGAGI (reference sequence). The CDR3 loop spans 16 amino acids. With V trimmed by 6 bases and J by 2 bases, 6 bases remained unmatched. The CDR3 coding sequence is TGTGCCAGCAGAAACGGACTAGCGGGACCCACAGATACGCAGTATTTT. Translating gives CASRNGLAGPTDTQYF.